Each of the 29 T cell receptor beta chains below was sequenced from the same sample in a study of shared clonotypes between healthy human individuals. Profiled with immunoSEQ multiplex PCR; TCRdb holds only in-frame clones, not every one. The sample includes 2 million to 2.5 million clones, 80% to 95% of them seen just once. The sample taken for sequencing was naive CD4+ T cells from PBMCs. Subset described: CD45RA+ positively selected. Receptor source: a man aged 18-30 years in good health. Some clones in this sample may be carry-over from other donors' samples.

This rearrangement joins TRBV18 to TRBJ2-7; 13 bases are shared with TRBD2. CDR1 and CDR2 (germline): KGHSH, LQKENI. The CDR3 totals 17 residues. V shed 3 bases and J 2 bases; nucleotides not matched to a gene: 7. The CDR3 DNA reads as TGTGCCAGCTCACCCTCTTGGACTAGCGGGAGCACCTACGAGCAGTACTTC. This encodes CASSPSWTSGSTYEQYF. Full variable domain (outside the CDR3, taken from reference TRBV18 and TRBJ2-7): NAGVMQNPRHLVRRRGQEARLRCSPMKGHSHVYWYRQLPEEGLKFMVYLQKENIIDESGMPKERFSAEFPKEGPSILRIQQVVRGDSAAYFCASSPSWTSGSTYEQYFGPGTRLTVT.

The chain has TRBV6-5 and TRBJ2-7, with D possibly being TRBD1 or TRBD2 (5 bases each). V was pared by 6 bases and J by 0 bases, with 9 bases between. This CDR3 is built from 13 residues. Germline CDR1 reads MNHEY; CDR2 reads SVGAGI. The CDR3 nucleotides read TGTGCCAGCAGAAGAGGGGCCTCCTACGAGCAGTACTTC. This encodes CASRRGASYEQYF.

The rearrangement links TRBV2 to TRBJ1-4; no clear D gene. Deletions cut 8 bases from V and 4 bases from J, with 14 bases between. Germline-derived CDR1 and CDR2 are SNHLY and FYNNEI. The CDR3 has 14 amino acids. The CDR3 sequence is CASRKGSGNEKLFF. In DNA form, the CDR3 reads TGTGCCAGCCGGAAGGGATCCGGTAATGAAAAACTGTTTTTT.

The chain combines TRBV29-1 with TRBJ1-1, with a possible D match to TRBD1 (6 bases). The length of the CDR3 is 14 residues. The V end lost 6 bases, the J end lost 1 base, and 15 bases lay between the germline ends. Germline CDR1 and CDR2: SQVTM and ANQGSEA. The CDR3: CSVGALTANTEAFF. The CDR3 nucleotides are TGCAGCGTGGGGGCATTGACGGCGAACACTGAAGCTTTCTTT.

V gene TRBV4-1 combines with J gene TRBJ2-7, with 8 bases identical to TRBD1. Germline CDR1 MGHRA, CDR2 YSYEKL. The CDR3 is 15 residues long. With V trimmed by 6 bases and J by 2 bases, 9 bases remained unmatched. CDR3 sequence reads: CASRQGASGAYEQYF. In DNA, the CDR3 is TGCGCCAGCAGGCAGGGGGCGTCGGGGGCCTACGAGCAGTACTTC.

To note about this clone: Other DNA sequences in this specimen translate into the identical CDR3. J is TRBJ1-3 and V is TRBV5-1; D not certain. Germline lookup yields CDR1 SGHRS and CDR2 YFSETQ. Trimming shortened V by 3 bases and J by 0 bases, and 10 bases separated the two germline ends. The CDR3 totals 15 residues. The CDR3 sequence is CASSWTGSSGNTIYF. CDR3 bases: TGCGCCAGCAGCTGGACCGGGAGCTCTGGAAACACCATATATTTT.

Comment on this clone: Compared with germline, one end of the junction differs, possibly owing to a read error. The CDR3 nucleotides are TGTGCCAGCGGCTTAGACCGGGAACTAGAGGCCTTC. This codes for CASGLDRELEAF. This sequence joins TRBV7-9 and TRBJ1-2; no clear D gene. The CDR3 runs to 12 residues. Per the germline V gene, CDR1 is SEHNR and CDR2 is FQNEAQ (reference sequence).

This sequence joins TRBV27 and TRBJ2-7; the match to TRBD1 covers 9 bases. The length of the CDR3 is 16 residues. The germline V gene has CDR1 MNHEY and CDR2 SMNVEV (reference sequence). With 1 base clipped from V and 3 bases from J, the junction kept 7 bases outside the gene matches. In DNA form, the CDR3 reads TGTGCCAGCAGTTTATTCGGCAGGACAGGGGTCTACGAGCAGTACTTC. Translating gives CASSLFGRTGVYEQYF.

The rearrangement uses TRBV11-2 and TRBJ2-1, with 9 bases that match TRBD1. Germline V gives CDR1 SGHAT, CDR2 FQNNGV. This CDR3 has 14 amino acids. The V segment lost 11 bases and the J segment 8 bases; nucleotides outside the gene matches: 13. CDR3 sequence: CAFLSRTGVDEQFF. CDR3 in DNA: TGTGCCTTTCTTAGTCGGACAGGGGTGGATGAGCAGTTCTTC.

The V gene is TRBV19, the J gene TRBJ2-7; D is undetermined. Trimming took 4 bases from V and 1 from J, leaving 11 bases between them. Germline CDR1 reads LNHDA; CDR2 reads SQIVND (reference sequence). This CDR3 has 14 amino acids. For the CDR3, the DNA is TGTGCCAGTAGTAGGGTGTTGAGGTCCTACGAGCAGTACTTC. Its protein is CASSRVLRSYEQYF. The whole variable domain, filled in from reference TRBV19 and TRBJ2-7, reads DGGITQSPKYLFRKEGQNVTLSCEQNLNHDAMYWYRQDPGQGLRLIYYSQIVNDFQKGDIAEGYSVSREKKESFPLTVTSAQKNPTAFYLCASSRVLRSYEQYFGPGTRLTVT.

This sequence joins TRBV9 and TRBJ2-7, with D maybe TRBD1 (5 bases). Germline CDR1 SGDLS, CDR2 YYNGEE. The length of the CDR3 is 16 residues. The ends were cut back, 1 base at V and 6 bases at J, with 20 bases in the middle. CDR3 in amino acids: CASSVRGGAIRGEQYF. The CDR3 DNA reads TGTGCCAGCAGCGTAAGGGGCGGAGCGATCAGAGGCGAGCAGTACTTC.

Written as DNA, the CDR3 is TGTGCCAGCAGTACCACCCCCCCGAGAGGCTTTTACGAGCAGTACTTC. Translated: CASSTTPPRGFYEQYF. This chain uses TRBV27 with TRBJ2-5; no clear D. With the DNA end fitting TRBJ2-7 better, the J assignment may be wrong. Germline V lookup: CDR1 MNHEY, CDR2 SMNVEV (reference sequence). The CDR3 is 16 residues long.

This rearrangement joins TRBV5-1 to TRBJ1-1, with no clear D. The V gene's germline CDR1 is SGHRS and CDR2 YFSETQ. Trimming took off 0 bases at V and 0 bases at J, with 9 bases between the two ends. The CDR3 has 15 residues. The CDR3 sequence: CASSLAMSVNTEAFF. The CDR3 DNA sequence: TGCGCCAGCAGCTTGGCCATGTCAGTGAACACTGAAGCTTTCTTT.

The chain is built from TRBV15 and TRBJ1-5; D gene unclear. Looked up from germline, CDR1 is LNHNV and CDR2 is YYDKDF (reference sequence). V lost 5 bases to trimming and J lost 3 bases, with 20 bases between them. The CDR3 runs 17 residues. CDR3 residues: CATSLSYAARTNQPQHF. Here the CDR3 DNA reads TGTGCCACCAGCCTATCATACGCGGCCCGGACCAATCAGCCCCAGCATTTT.

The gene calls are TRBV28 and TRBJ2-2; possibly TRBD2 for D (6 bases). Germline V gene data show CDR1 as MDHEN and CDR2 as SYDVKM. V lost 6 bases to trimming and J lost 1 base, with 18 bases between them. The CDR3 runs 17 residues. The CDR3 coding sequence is TGTGCCAGCAGCTGGGAGTGGGGGACTTTGAACACCGGGGAGCTGTTTTTT. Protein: CASSWEWGTLNTGELFF.

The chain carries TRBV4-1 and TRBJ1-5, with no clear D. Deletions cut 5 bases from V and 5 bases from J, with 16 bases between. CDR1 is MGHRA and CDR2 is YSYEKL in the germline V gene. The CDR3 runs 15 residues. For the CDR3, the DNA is TGCGCCAGCAGCGAACTGCTCGGACTCCATCAGCCCCAGCATTTT. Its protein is CASSELLGLHQPQHF.

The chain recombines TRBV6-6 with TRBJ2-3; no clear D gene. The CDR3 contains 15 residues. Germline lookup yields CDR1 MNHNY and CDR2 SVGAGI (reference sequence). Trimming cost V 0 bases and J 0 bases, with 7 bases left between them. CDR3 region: CASSYSKVSTDTQYF. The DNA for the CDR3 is TGTGCCAGCAGTTACTCAAAGGTTAGCACAGATACGCAGTATTTT.

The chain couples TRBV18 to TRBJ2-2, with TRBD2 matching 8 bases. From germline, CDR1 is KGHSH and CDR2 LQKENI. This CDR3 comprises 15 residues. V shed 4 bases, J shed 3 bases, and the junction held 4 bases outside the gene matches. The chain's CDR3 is CASSLTSGDTGELFF. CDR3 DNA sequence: TGTGCCAGCTCACTAACTAGCGGCGACACCGGGGAGCTGTTTTTT.

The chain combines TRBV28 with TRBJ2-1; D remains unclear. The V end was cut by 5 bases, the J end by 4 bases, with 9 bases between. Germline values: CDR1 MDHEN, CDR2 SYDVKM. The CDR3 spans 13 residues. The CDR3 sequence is CASSPDFYNEQFF. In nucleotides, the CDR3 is TGTGCCAGCAGTCCAGACTTTTACAATGAGCAGTTCTTC.

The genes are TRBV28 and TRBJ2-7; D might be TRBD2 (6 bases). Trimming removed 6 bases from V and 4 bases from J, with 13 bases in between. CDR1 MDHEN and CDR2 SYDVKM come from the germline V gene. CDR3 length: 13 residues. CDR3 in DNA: TGTGCCAGCAGGTCCGGACTATTTTACGAGCAGTACTTC. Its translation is CASRSGLFYEQYF. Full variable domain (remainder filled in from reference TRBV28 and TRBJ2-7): DVKVTQSSRYLVKRTGEKVFLECVQDMDHENMFWYRQDPGLGLRLIYFSYDVKMKEKGDIPEGYSVSREKKERFSLILESASTNQTSMYLCASRSGLFYEQYFGPGTRLTVT.

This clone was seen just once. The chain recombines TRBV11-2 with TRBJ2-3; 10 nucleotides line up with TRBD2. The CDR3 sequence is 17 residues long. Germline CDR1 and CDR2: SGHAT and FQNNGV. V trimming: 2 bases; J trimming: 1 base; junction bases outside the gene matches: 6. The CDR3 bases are TGTGCCAGCAGCTTACTCCTAGCGGGAGTGGGCACAGATACGCAGTATTTT. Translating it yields CASSLLLAGVGTDTQYF.

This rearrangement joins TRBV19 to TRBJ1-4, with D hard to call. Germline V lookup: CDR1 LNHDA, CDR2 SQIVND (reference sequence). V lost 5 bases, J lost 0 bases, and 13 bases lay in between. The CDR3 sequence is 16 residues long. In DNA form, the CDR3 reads TGTGCCAGTAGTGGGATAAGGACCTCAACTAATGAAAAACTGTTTTTT. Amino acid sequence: CASSGIRTSTNEKLFF.

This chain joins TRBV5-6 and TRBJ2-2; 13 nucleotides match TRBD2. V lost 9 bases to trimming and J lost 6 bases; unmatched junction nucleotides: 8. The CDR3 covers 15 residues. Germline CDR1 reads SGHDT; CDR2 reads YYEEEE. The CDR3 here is CANPTSGRRPGELFF. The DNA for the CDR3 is TGTGCCAACCCGACTAGCGGGAGGAGGCCCGGGGAGCTGTTTTTT. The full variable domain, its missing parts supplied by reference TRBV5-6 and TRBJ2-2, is DAGVTQSPTHLIKTRGQQVTLRCSPKSGHDTVSWYQQALGQGPQFIFQYYEEEERQRGNFPDRFSGHQFPNYSSELNVNALLLGDSALYLCANPTSGRRPGELFFGEGSRLTVL.

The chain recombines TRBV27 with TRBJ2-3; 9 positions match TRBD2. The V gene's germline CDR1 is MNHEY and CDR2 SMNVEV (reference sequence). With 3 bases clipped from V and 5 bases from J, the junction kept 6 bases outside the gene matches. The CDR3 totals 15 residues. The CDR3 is CASSLVSREGDTQYF. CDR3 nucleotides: TGTGCCAGCAGTTTGGTCTCGCGGGAGGGAGATACGCAGTATTTT.

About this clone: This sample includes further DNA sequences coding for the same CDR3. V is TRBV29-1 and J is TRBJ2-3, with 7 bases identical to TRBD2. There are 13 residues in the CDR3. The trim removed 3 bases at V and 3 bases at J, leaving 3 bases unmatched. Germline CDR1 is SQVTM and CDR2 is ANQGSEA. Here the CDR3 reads CSVDGGGTDTQYF. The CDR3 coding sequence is TGCAGCGTTGATGGCGGGGGTACAGATACGCAGTATTTT.

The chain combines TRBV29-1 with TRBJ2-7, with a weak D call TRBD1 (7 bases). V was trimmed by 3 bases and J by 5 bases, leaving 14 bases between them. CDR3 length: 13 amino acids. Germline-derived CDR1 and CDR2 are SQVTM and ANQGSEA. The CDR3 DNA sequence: TGCAGCGTTGATGGGCAGGGGGGCCACGAGCAGTACTTC. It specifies CSVDGQGGHEQYF.

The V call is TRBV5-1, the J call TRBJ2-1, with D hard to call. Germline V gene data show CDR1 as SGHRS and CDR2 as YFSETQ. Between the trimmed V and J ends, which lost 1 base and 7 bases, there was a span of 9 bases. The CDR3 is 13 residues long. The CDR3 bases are TGCGCCAGCAGCTTGAAACAAGAGAATGAGCAGTTCTTC. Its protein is CASSLKQENEQFF.

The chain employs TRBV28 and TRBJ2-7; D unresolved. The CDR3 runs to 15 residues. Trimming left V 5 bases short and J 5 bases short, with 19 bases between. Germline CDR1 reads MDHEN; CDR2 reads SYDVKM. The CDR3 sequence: CASSHQTITHDEQYF. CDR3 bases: TGTGCCAGCAGTCACCAAACCATCACCCACGACGAGCAGTACTTC.

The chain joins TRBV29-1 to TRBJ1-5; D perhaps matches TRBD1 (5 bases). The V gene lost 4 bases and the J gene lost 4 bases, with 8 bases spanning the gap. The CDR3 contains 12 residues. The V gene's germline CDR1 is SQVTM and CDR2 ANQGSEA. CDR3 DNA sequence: TGCAGCGTTGGACAGAATAATCAGCCCCAGCATTTT. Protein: CSVGQNNQPQHF.